This entry features one TCR beta chain sequence. Its antigen is unidentified. CDR3 length: 16 amino acids. Deletions cut 4 bases from V and 4 bases from J, with 18 bases between. CDR1 and CDR2 from the germline V gene are SGHRS and YFSETQ. 60 Vbeta and 13 Jbeta primers were used in PCR. Repertoires were generated with immunoSEQ multiplex PCR, while TCRdb's copy carries only in-frame clones and drops some. The table includes about 170,000 clones, about 82% detected once. The sample is drawn from a study of cytomegalovirus exposure and HLA in healthy donors. Study findings and constraints: When analyzed later, a missense DCLRE1C variant was found to be linked to TCR beta V- and J-gene trimming. Among TCR beta chains, those listed as cytomegalovirus-associated numbered over 150.

The chain carries TRBV5-1 and TRBJ2-1; tentatively, D is TRBD2 (5 bases). This TCR was recovered from a male donor in good health and CMV-seronegative. The sample consisted of PBMCs. The CDR3 DNA sequence: TGCGCCAGCAGCCCGGGCTTGGCCACGGGATACAATGAGCAGTTCTTC. This translates into CASSPGLATGYNEQFF.